The 5 T cell receptor beta chains reported below all come from one sample, sequenced in a study of PD-1 blockade in classical Hodgkin lymphoma. With no exception, relapse followed autologous stem cell transplantation in all patients, and brentuximab vedotin exposure varied. Sequenced by immunoSEQ multiplex PCR; TCRdb stores in-frame clones only, minus some. Here the sample spans about 11,000 clones, approximately 80% being singletons. The sequencing here drew on peripheral blood mononuclear cells (PBMCs), taken before the second cycle of nivolumab. These receptors were collected from a human donor with classical Hodgkin lymphoma.

The chain combines TRBV5-1 with TRBJ2-3, with 10 bases that match TRBD2. Germline-derived CDR1 and CDR2 are SGHRS and YFSETQ. V dropped 6 bases and J dropped 3; count of bases not matched to a gene: 7. This CDR3 comprises 15 residues. The CDR3 protein is CASTPGSGRTDTQYF. The CDR3 region has the DNA TGCGCCAGCACCCCGGGTAGCGGGAGGACAGATACGCAGTATTTT.

CDR3 bases: TGTGCCAGCAGTTTACCCGGGGGCTACGAGCAGTACTTC. Translation gives CASSLPGGYEQYF. The chain is built from TRBV27 and TRBJ2-7; TRBD2 is a possible D gene (6 bases). CDR3 length: 13 residues. Trimming took off 2 bases at V and 3 bases at J, with 8 bases between the two ends. In germline, CDR1 is MNHEY, CDR2 SMNVEV (reference sequence).

The gene calls are TRBV2 and TRBJ1-1, with unresolved D. Germline CDR1 SNHLY, CDR2 FYNNEI. V lost 1 base and J lost 9, with 12 bases in between. The length of the CDR3 is 13 residues. The CDR3 region has the DNA TGTGCCAGCAGTGAAGGTAGGGCGGAGAAAGCTTTCTTT. Its translation is CASSEGRAEKAFF.

This sequence joins TRBV19 and TRBJ2-7; no clear D gene. Germline V gives CDR1 LNHDA, CDR2 SQIVND (reference sequence). The CDR3 sequence is 11 residues long. Trimming pared 4 bases from V and 1 base from J, leaving 2 bases between. The DNA for the CDR3 is TGTGCCAGTAGTAATTCCTACGAGCAGTACTTC. Translating gives CASSNSYEQYF.

The rearrangement links TRBV19 to TRBJ1-1, with D tentatively TRBD1 (6 bases). Germline V gene data show CDR1 as LNHDA and CDR2 as SQIVND (reference sequence). Trimming pared 2 bases from V and 10 bases from J, leaving 11 bases between. This CDR3 spans 12 amino acids. For the CDR3, the DNA is TGTGCCAGTAGTATAACAGGGTTTGCAGCTTTCTTT. Encoded protein: CASSITGFAAFF. Variable domain in full (rest from reference TRBV19 and TRBJ1-1): DGGITQSPKYLFRKEGQNVTLSCEQNLNHDAMYWYRQDPGQGLRLIYYSQIVNDFQKGDIAEGYSVSREKKESFPLTVTSAQKNPTAFYLCASSITGFAAFFGQGTRLTVV.